Below, 31 T cell receptor beta chains from the same sample are listed, as sequenced in a study of T-cell memory formation after mild COVID-19. TCRdb reprocessed the 5' RACE reads via MiXCR and lists one record per CDR3 protein. The repertoire holds hundreds of thousands of distinct CDR3 sequences, about a sixth seen once, with approximately 12% in the top ten. Sequenced material: PBMCs or a T cell subset sorted from them (not recorded which). The receptors come from an adult woman who had mild COVID-19 (a few samples of this study predate the infection). Cell type and time point are not known.

The rearrangement links TRBV11-3 to TRBJ2-7; D may be TRBD2 (5 bases). The germline CDR1 and CDR2 sequences are SGHNT and YENEEA. V dropped 5 bases and J dropped 2 bases, with 13 bases sitting between them. There are 14 residues in the CDR3. The CDR3 nucleotides read TGTGCCAGCAGCCCCGGGATTTTAGCCTACGAGCAGTACTTC. Residues: CASSPGILAYEQYF.

This sequence joins TRBV7-8 and TRBJ1-5, with TRBD1 matching 8 bases. From germline, CDR1 is SGHVS and CDR2 FQNEAQ. The ends lost 4 bases at V and 2 bases at J; junction bases unmatched: 19. CDR3 length: 20 amino acids. CDR3: CASSSGQGGFALIGNQPQHF. DNA for the CDR3: TGTGCCAGCAGCTCTGGACAGGGAGGTTTTGCACTCATCGGCAATCAGCCCCAGCATTTT.

The chain recombines TRBV5-6 with TRBJ2-1, with a possible D match to TRBD1 (5 bases). Between the trimmed V and J ends, which lost 2 bases and 9 bases, there was a span of 15 bases. Germline V gene lookup returns CDR1 SGHDT and CDR2 YYEEEE. The length of the CDR3 is 14 residues. CDR3: CASSFLQVTGEQFF. Written as DNA, the CDR3 is TGTGCCAGCAGCTTCCTACAGGTAACGGGTGAGCAGTTCTTC. Full variable domain (rest looked up from reference TRBV5-6 and TRBJ2-1): DAGVTQSPTHLIKTRGQQVTLRCSPKSGHDTVSWYQQALGQGPQFIFQYYEEEERQRGNFPDRFSGHQFPNYSSELNVNALLLGDSALYLCASSFLQVTGEQFFGPGTRLTVL.

The chain couples TRBV12-3 or TRBV12-4 to TRBJ1-2; D may be TRBD1 (5 bases). V gave up 1 base and J gave up 7 bases, with 13 bases separating them. The length of the CDR3 is 14 residues. The CDR3 DNA is TGTGCCAGCAGTTTAGTCGCGGGGGTGGGTGGCTACACCTTC. Translated, it gives CASSLVAGVGGYTF.

This clonotype was detected ten times or more. The V call is TRBV4-1, the J call TRBJ2-5, with TRBD1 identical over 8 bases. This CDR3 comprises 15 residues. In germline, CDR1 is MGHRA, CDR2 YSYEKL. J gave up 2 bases and V 4 bases, and 6 bases lay outside the gene matches. The CDR3 DNA is TGCGCCAGCAGCCTTGGACAGGGTGGGCAAGAGACCCAGTACTTC. It yields the protein CASSLGQGGQETQYF.

This clonotype was counted a few times. The chain links TRBV30 to TRBJ2-5; TRBD1 agrees at 8 bases. This CDR3 is 13 amino acids long. Germline V gene sequence: CDR1 GTSNPN, CDR2 SVGIG (reference sequence). The J segment lost 5 bases and the V segment lost 5 bases, leaving 7 bases of the junction unmatched. Written as DNA, the CDR3 is TGTGCCTGGGACCAGGGGGCTTTGGAGACCCAGTACTTC. As protein: CAWDQGALETQYF.

The rearrangement links TRBV6-5 to TRBJ2-5; 7 bases map to TRBD2. Germline trimming cut 2 bases from V and 5 bases from J; bases unmatched to any gene: 8. CDR1 is MNHEY, CDR2 SVGAGI, per germline. The CDR3 spans 15 residues. CDR3 in amino acids: CASSYLPSGEETQYF. The CDR3 DNA reads TGTGCCAGCAGTTACCTGCCTAGCGGTGAGGAGACCCAGTACTTC.

V usage is TRBV6-2 or TRBV6-3 and J usage is TRBJ2-1; D may be TRBD2 (6 bases). Germline-derived CDR1 and CDR2 are MNHEY and SVGEGT. V was clipped by 8 bases and J by 7 bases, with 18 bases between them. The CDR3 sequence is 14 residues long. The CDR3 DNA is TGTGCCAGCTTTAAGCGGGCTGAGAGGAATGAGCAGTTCTTC. It encodes CASFKRAERNEQFF.

The genes are TRBV4-1 and TRBJ1-6; D might be TRBD1 (6 bases). Trimming removed 1 base at V and 7 bases at J, with 17 bases between. Germline CDR1 MGHRA, CDR2 YSYEKL. The CDR3 has 17 amino acids. The CDR3 loop is CASSQGEAADRNSPLHF. The CDR3 DNA sequence: TGCGCCAGCAGCCAAGGGGAGGCGGCTGACAGGAATTCACCCCTCCACTTT.

Ten or more counts support this clonotype. This rearrangement joins TRBV5-1 to TRBJ2-5, with unresolved D. Germline lookup yields CDR1 SGHRS and CDR2 YFSETQ. The V end was cut by 3 bases, the J end by 4 bases, with 13 bases between. The CDR3 length is 14 residues. The CDR3 protein is CASSSTLRAETQYF. The CDR3 DNA reads as TGCGCCAGCAGCTCAACCCTACGGGCAGAGACCCAGTACTTC.

This clonotype was observed at least ten times. The chain couples TRBV18 to TRBJ2-1; the match to TRBD1 covers 7 bases. V was clipped by 6 bases and J by 4 bases; unmatched bases: 6. This CDR3 has 14 amino acids. From germline, CDR1 is KGHSH and CDR2 LQKENI. CDR3 DNA sequence: TGTGCCAGCTCCCGGACAGGATTTTACAATGAGCAGTTCTTC. It codes for CASSRTGFYNEQFF.

This clonotype was recorded at least ten times. The chain carries TRBV5-8 and TRBJ2-1; 8 nucleotides align to TRBD1. The CDR3 covers 15 residues. J was trimmed by 4 bases and V by 4 bases; bases with no gene match: 7. From germline, CDR1 is SGHTS and CDR2 YDEGEE. The CDR3 spells CASSLDRGEYNEQFF. CDR3 nucleotide sequence: TGTGCCAGCAGCCTCGACAGGGGTGAATACAATGAGCAGTTCTTC.

This clonotype came up a few times. The chain joins TRBV7-3 to TRBJ2-2; no clear D gene. The germline gives CDR1 SGHTA, CDR2 FQGTGA. This CDR3 has 14 residues. V was pared by 1 base and J by 4 bases, with 7 bases between. CDR3 region: CASSLNGGTGELFF. The DNA of the CDR3 is TGTGCCAGCAGCTTAAATGGTGGCACCGGGGAGCTGTTTTTT.

The V and J genes are TRBV5-1 and TRBJ2-6, with D maybe TRBD1 (6 bases). The CDR3 totals 19 residues. Germline V gives CDR1 SGHRS, CDR2 YFSETQ. Between the trimmed V and J ends, which lost 2 bases and 0 bases, there was a span of 18 bases. The CDR3 loop reads CASSFLGQGWFSGANVLTF. In DNA, the CDR3 is TGCGCCAGCAGCTTCTTGGGCCAGGGGTGGTTCTCTGGGGCCAACGTCCTGACTTTC.

The gene calls are TRBV29-1 and TRBJ2-1; D remains ambiguous. With 7 bases removed from V and 5 bases from J, the gap between germline ends came to 15 bases. Germline loops: CDR1 SQVTM, CDR2 ANQGSEA. The CDR3 sequence is 13 residues long. In DNA form, the CDR3 reads TGCAGCGCCCGGGTCTTTAGGGACAATGAGCAGTTCTTC. Amino acid sequence: CSARVFRDNEQFF.

This clonotype was seen only a few times. The V gene is TRBV18, the J gene TRBJ2-3; D call uncertain. CDR1 is KGHSH, CDR2 LQKENI, per germline. V shed 4 bases and J shed 2 bases, with 13 bases lying between them. This CDR3 has 15 amino acids. The CDR3 spells CASSLQRGFTDTQYF. The CDR3 nucleotides are TGTGCCAGCTCACTCCAGCGCGGATTCACAGATACGCAGTATTTT.

The rearrangement links TRBV5-1 to TRBJ2-7; 7 bases agree with TRBD1. The germline V gene has CDR1 SGHRS and CDR2 YFSETQ. This CDR3 region has 15 residues. J gave up 3 bases and V 0 bases, and 6 bases lay outside the gene matches. The CDR3, as DNA: TGCGCCAGCAGCTTGGAGGACAGGCGATTCTACGAGCAGTACTTC. Encoded protein: CASSLEDRRFYEQYF. Combining the CDR3 with reference TRBV5-1 and TRBJ2-7 gives the whole variable domain KAGVTQTPRYLIKTRGQQVTLSCSPISGHRSVSWYQQTPGQGLQFLFEYFSETQRNKGNFPGRFSGRQFSNSRSEMNVSTLELGDSALYLCASSLEDRRFYEQYFGPGTRLTVT.

The sample holds many counts of this clonotype. This sequence joins TRBV21-1 and TRBJ2-7; the table calls TRBD1, which could not be checked here. TRBV21-1 is classified as a pseudogene. CDR3 length equals 13 residues. CDR3 bases: TGTGCCAGCAGCAAAACAGGGGGCTACGAGCAGTACTTC. Translation: CASSKTGGYEQYF.

This chain connects TRBV12-5 to TRBJ2-5; a possible D gene is TRBD1 (6 bases). V was clipped by 7 bases and J by 2 bases, with 17 bases between them. The CDR3 is 15 amino acids. Germline-derived CDR1 and CDR2 are LGHNT and FRNRAP. CDR3 bases: TGTGCTAGTGCCTCCGGGACAACGATACAAGAGACCCAGTACTTC. Translating gives CASASGTTIQETQYF.

The genes are TRBV9 and TRBJ2-2; 9 bases line up with TRBD2. The CDR3 extends over 18 amino acids. The V gene end was trimmed by 0 bases and the J gene end by 6 bases; junction bases not matched to a gene: 12. Per germline, CDR1 SGDLS and CDR2 YYNGEE. The CDR3 is CASSVVGGGAVLAGELFF. CDR3 nucleotide sequence: TGTGCCAGCAGCGTAGTTGGCGGGGGGGCCGTCCTCGCCGGGGAGCTGTTTTTT.

The V gene is TRBV5-1, the J gene TRBJ2-5, with D tentatively TRBD2 (6 bases). V lost 5 bases, J lost 1 base, and 9 bases lay in between. The CDR3 runs 13 residues. Germline-derived CDR1 and CDR2 are SGHRS and YFSETQ. Here the CDR3 DNA reads TGCGCCAGCAGGGAGGGACCCCAAGAGACCCAGTACTTC. Protein product: CASREGPQETQYF.

In this sample, this clonotype turned up a few times. This chain links TRBV4-1 with TRBJ2-7; D call uncertain. Trimming stripped 2 bases from V and 1 base from J, with 6 bases between. This CDR3 spans 13 amino acids. The germline gives CDR1 MGHRA, CDR2 YSYEKL. CDR3 bases: TGCGCCAGCAGCCAACACGAATCCTACGAGCAGTACTTC. Translation: CASSQHESYEQYF.

The chain recombines TRBV12-3 or TRBV12-4 with TRBJ2-1; TRBD2 might be the D (6 bases). This CDR3 has 14 amino acids. Trimming shortened V by 5 bases and J by 7 bases, and 15 bases separated the two germline ends. In DNA form, the CDR3 reads TGTGCCAGCAGTATTAGCGGAGGGAGGAATGAGCAGTTCTTC. As protein: CASSISGGRNEQFF.

This chain joins TRBV3-1 and TRBJ1-1; D not certain. The CDR3 totals 14 residues. Trimming pared 3 bases from V and 3 bases from J, leaving 11 bases between. The germline CDR1 and CDR2 sequences are LGHDT and YNNKEL (reference sequence). CDR3 nucleotides: TGTGCCAGCAGCCACAGGCGGCGGTACACTGAAGCTTTCTTT. This translates into CASSHRRRYTEAFF.

This clonotype was recorded at least ten times. The chain uses TRBV12-3 or TRBV12-4 and TRBJ2-5; TRBD2 aligns across 10 bases. The V and J ends lost 5 bases and 5 bases, in that order; junction bases with no gene match: 2. The length of the CDR3 is 13 residues. The CDR3: CASSPSGGETQYF. The CDR3 DNA follows: TGTGCCAGCAGTCCTAGCGGGGGTGAGACCCAGTACTTC.

The rearrangement joins TRBV7-6 to TRBJ2-3; the D is unclear. The germline V gene has CDR1 SGHVS and CDR2 FNYEAQ. This CDR3 region has 15 residues. Trimming stripped 1 base from V and 2 bases from J, with 10 bases between. Here the CDR3 DNA reads TGTGCCAGCAGCTTAGGCATCTGGCCCACAGATACGCAGTATTTT. Protein sequence: CASSLGIWPTDTQYF.

In this sample, this clonotype turned up once. The chain links TRBV24-1 to TRBJ1-1, with TRBD1 as a possible D gene (5 bases). This CDR3 contains 14 residues. Germline values: CDR1 KGHDR, CDR2 SFDVKD. Trimming shortened V by 7 bases and J by 4 bases, and 15 bases separated the two germline ends. The CDR3 DNA reads as TGTGCCACCAGGCCGACCGGGGGGGGCACTGAAGCTTTCTTT. It codes for CATRPTGGGTEAFF.

V and J are TRBV5-5 and TRBJ1-2; 7 positions agree with TRBD1. Germline CDR1 and CDR2: SGHKS and YYEKEE (reference sequence). Trimming at V came to 2 bases and at J to 8 bases, leaving 3 bases not matched to a gene. The CDR3 contains 12 residues. CDR3 residues: CASSLDRDGYTF. CDR3 nucleotide sequence: TGTGCCAGCAGCTTAGACAGGGACGGCTACACCTTC. Using reference TRBV5-5 and TRBJ1-2 for the parts outside the CDR3, the full variable domain is DAGVTQSPTHLIKTRGQQVTLRCSPISGHKSVSWYQQVLGQGPQFIFQYYEKEERGRGNFPDRFSARQFPNYSSELNVNALLLGDSALYLCASSLDRDGYTFGSGTRLTVV.

The chain couples TRBV13 to TRBJ2-1; no clear D gene. Deletions cut 4 bases from V and 3 bases from J, with 13 bases between. Germline CDR1 and CDR2: PRHDT and FYEKMQ (reference sequence). CDR3 length equals 15 residues. Here the CDR3 reads CASSYTLDGYNEQFF. CDR3 DNA: TGTGCCAGCAGCTACACCTTGGACGGCTACAATGAGCAGTTCTTC.

The rearrangement joins TRBV29-1 to TRBJ2-2; weak D call: TRBD1 (5 bases). This CDR3 is built from 14 residues. V was shortened by 4 bases and J by 3 bases, with 12 bases between the two germline ends. Germline V gene lookup returns CDR1 SQVTM and CDR2 ANQGSEA. The CDR3 sequence is CSVAPGLDTGELFF. In nucleotides, the CDR3 is TGCAGCGTTGCACCAGGGTTAGACACCGGGGAGCTGTTTTTT.

This clonotype was observed a few times. The chain is built from TRBV2 and TRBJ1-2, with D maybe TRBD1 (6 bases). The germline CDR1 and CDR2 sequences are SNHLY and FYNNEI. Trimming shortened V by 6 bases and J by 8 bases, and 19 bases separated the two germline ends. The CDR3 runs to 14 residues. CDR3 nucleotides: TGTGCCAGCAGCGAGAAAAGGGGGACTCGAGGCTACACCTTC. Protein sequence: CASSEKRGTRGYTF. Together with reference TRBV2 and TRBJ1-2, the CDR3 gives the full variable domain: EPEVTQTPSHQVTQMGQEVILRCVPISNHLYFYWYRQILGQKVEFLVSFYNNEISEKSEIFDDQFSVERPDGSNFTLKIRSTKLEDSAMYFCASSEKRGTRGYTFGSGTRLTVV.